The 26 T cell receptor beta chains below come from one sample, sequenced in a study of a mutant IDH1 vaccine in newly diagnosed glioma. Using immunoSEQ multiplex PCR, the repertoire was profiled, and TCRdb retains in-frame clones only, with some absent. This table holds more than 60,000 clones, 60% to 75% found once. These receptors are not linked to any known antigen. The time point was: week 35, safety follow-up. The vaccine gave 300 ug of a 20-mer mutant IDH1 peptide subcutaneously per dose. Sequenced here: PBMCs, sampled from a glioma patient whose treatment included an IDH1 peptide vaccine. These receptors were obtained from a man between 50 and 59 years old with glioma.

V gene TRBV5-4 combines with J gene TRBJ2-7; a weak D match, TRBD2 (6 bases). The CDR3 extends over 13 amino acids. Trimming pared 4 bases from V and 4 bases from J, leaving 12 bases between. Germline V CDR1 and CDR2: SGHNT, YYREEE (reference sequence). The CDR3 DNA follows: TGTGCCAGCAGCCTGCCTGGGGGGTACGAGCAGTACTTC. Translated: CASSLPGGYEQYF. The full variable domain, completed using reference TRBV5-4 and TRBJ2-7, is ETGVTQSPTHLIKTRGQQVTLRCSSQSGHNTVSWYQQALGQGPQFIFQYYREEENGRGNFPPRFSGLQFPNYSSELNVNALELDDSALYLCASSLPGGYEQYFGPGTRLTVT.

V and J are TRBV4-3 and TRBJ2-7; TRBD1 aligns across 7 bases. Germline lookup yields CDR1 LGHNA and CDR2 YSLEER. V lost 1 base, J lost 3 bases, and 9 bases stayed unmatched. The CDR3 runs 16 residues. This CDR3 reads CASSQVGQVELYEQYF. CDR3 sequence (DNA): TGCGCCAGCAGCCAAGTAGGACAGGTAGAACTCTACGAGCAGTACTTC.

This clone came up once. The V call is TRBV9, the J call TRBJ1-4; D gene ambiguous. The length of the CDR3 is 13 residues. With 0 bases removed from V and 8 bases from J, the gap between germline ends came to 8 bases. Germline V gene sequence: CDR1 SGDLS, CDR2 YYNGEE. The CDR3: CASSVENGEKLFF. The CDR3 DNA reads TGTGCCAGCAGCGTAGAGAATGGGGAAAAACTGTTTTTT.

The chain carries TRBV19 and TRBJ1-1, with no clear D. CDR3 size: 14 residues. Trimming took off 6 bases at V and 2 bases at J, with 13 bases between the two ends. CDR1 and CDR2 (germline): LNHDA, SQIVND (reference sequence). The CDR3 nucleotides read TGTGCCAGTAGCCACCGGACCCCTAACACTGAAGCTTTCTTT. Translation gives CASSHRTPNTEAFF.

V gene TRBV5-1 combines with J gene TRBJ1-2; D is undetermined. This CDR3 region has 12 residues. The ends were cut back, 2 bases at V and 2 bases at J, with 4 bases in the middle. Germline V gene sequence: CDR1 SGHRS, CDR2 YFSETQ. In DNA form, the CDR3 reads TGCGCCAGCAGCTTTGGGAACTATGGCTACACCTTC. It yields the protein CASSFGNYGYTF. Combining the CDR3 with reference TRBV5-1 and TRBJ1-2 gives the whole variable domain KAGVTQTPRYLIKTRGQQVTLSCSPISGHRSVSWYQQTPGQGLQFLFEYFSETQRNKGNFPGRFSGRQFSNSRSEMNVSTLELGDSALYLCASSFGNYGYTFGSGTRLTVV.

The genes are TRBV7-6 and TRBJ2-7, with D tentatively TRBD2 (5 bases). The CDR3 contains 13 residues. Trimming removed 5 bases from V and 1 base from J, with 9 bases in between. Per germline, CDR1 SGHVS and CDR2 FNYEAQ. The CDR3 nucleotides are TGTGCCAGCAGCGAGACGGGATCCTACGAGCAGTACTTC. It specifies CASSETGSYEQYF.

This rearrangement joins TRBV7-6 to TRBJ1-4; 9 bases fit TRBD1. With 5 bases clipped from V and 8 bases from J, the junction kept 6 bases outside the gene matches. Germline-derived CDR1 and CDR2 are SGHVS and FNYEAQ. The CDR3 sequence is 14 residues long. CDR3 sequence (DNA): TGTGCCAGCAGCCCCGGGACAGGGTACGAAAAACTGTTTTTT. This sequence encodes CASSPGTGYEKLFF.

The rearrangement links TRBV7-2 to TRBJ2-7, with 8 bases identical to TRBD2. CDR1 is SGHTA and CDR2 is FQGNSA in the germline V gene. V shed 9 bases and J 0 bases; nucleotides not matched to a gene: 4. The CDR3 consists of 13 residues. The CDR3 spells CASREGSSYEQYF. CDR3 nucleotide sequence: TGTGCCAGTCGGGAGGGGAGCTCCTACGAGCAGTACTTC.

This chain uses TRBV5-1 with TRBJ1-4; D unclear. Germline values: CDR1 SGHRS, CDR2 YFSETQ. The CDR3 spans 13 residues. V was pared by 4 bases and J by 4 bases, with 8 bases between. The CDR3 sequence: CASSLQRNEKLFF. CDR3 coding DNA: TGCGCCAGCAGCCTGCAGCGTAATGAAAAACTGTTTTTT.

In its sample, this clone was seen once. This chain links TRBV7-2 with TRBJ2-1; tentative D call: TRBD1 (7 bases). The CDR3 extends over 14 amino acids. V lost 1 base, J lost 5 bases, and 9 bases lay in between. Germline CDR1 is SGHTA and CDR2 is FQGNSA. The CDR3 sequence is CASSLGGTDNEQFF. The CDR3 DNA follows: TGTGCCAGCAGCTTAGGCGGGACAGACAATGAGCAGTTCTTC.

A single count supports this clone. As DNA, the CDR3 is TGTGCCAGCAGCTCGCCCCAAGGTGGGGGGGCAGAGACCCAGTACTTC. Amino acids: CASSSPQGGGAETQYF. The chain couples TRBV5-4 to TRBJ2-5; TRBD2 might be the D (7 bases). The V gene's germline CDR1 is SGHNT and CDR2 YYREEE (reference sequence). V lost 3 bases and J 4 bases, leaving 19 bases between the germline ends. The CDR3 runs to 16 residues.

V is TRBV27 and J is TRBJ2-2; D is perhaps TRBD1 (6 bases). Germline lookup yields CDR1 MNHEY and CDR2 SMNVEV (reference sequence). Trimming cost V 3 bases and J 5 bases, with 13 bases left between them. CDR3 length: 15 residues. The CDR3 reads CASSLTGEQTGELFF. CDR3 DNA sequence: TGTGCCAGCAGTTTGACAGGCGAACAGACCGGGGAGCTGTTTTTT.

V and J are TRBV5-6 and TRBJ1-3; D gene uncertain. This CDR3 is built from 12 residues. Germline CDR1 SGHDT, CDR2 YYEEEE. V was shortened by 2 bases and J by 9 bases, with 9 bases between the two germline ends. The CDR3 region has the DNA TGTGCCAGCAGCTTCGGCCGCAGCACCATATATTTT. Translating gives CASSFGRSTIYF.

The chain uses TRBV9 and TRBJ2-7; D perhaps matches TRBD2 (5 bases). This CDR3 contains 17 residues. Germline V gives CDR1 SGDLS, CDR2 YYNGEE. The V end was cut by 0 bases, the J end by 4 bases, with 20 bases between. The CDR3 sequence is CASSVGRFPGRGYEQYF. Written as DNA, the CDR3 is TGTGCCAGCAGCGTAGGAAGGTTTCCGGGTCGAGGGTACGAGCAGTACTTC.

The chain joins TRBV5-1 to TRBJ2-5, with a weak D call TRBD2 (5 bases). The germline V gene has CDR1 SGHRS and CDR2 YFSETQ. This CDR3 has 13 residues. Trimming removed 4 bases from V and 4 bases from J, with 11 bases in between. CDR3 amino acids: CASSPPLGETQYF. CDR3 nucleotides: TGCGCCAGCAGCCCACCACTAGGAGAGACCCAGTACTTC.

V and J are TRBV14 and TRBJ2-7; D call uncertain. Trimming stripped 4 bases from V and 3 bases from J, with 19 bases between. The CDR3 sequence is 16 residues long. Germline V gene data show CDR1 as SGHDN and CDR2 as FVKESK. The CDR3 spells CASSPLSKGFLYEQYF. The CDR3, as DNA: TGTGCCAGCAGCCCACTAAGCAAGGGATTTCTCTACGAGCAGTACTTC.

This chain uses TRBV28 with TRBJ2-7; no clear D. In germline, CDR1 is MDHEN, CDR2 SYDVKM. Trimming removed 2 bases from V and 0 bases from J, with 17 bases in between. The length of the CDR3 is 17 residues. This chain's CDR3 is CASSLAPWQPSSYEQYF. In DNA, the CDR3 is TGTGCCAGCAGTTTAGCCCCTTGGCAGCCCAGCTCCTACGAGCAGTACTTC.

This clone was observed once. The chain has TRBV2 and TRBJ1-5; the match to TRBD1 covers 7 bases. CDR1 is SNHLY, CDR2 FYNNEI, per germline. This CDR3 is 14 amino acids long. V trimming: 8 bases; J trimming: 0 bases; junction bases outside the gene matches: 4. CDR3 amino acids: CASVGQNSNQPQHF. Here the CDR3 DNA reads TGTGCCAGCGTGGGACAGAATAGCAATCAGCCCCAGCATTTT.

This sequence joins TRBV14 and TRBJ2-7; D is unresolved. Germline values: CDR1 SGHDN, CDR2 FVKESK. The CDR3 sequence is 13 residues long. Trimming cost V 8 bases and J 5 bases, with 16 bases left between them. DNA of the CDR3: TGTGCCAGCTCGCCTGAAATCGGCAACGAGCAGTACTTC. Amino acid sequence: CASSPEIGNEQYF.

CDR3 DNA sequence: TGTGCCAGCAGTCTTCTCCAGGGGGGCACTGAAGCTTTCTTT. It encodes CASSLLQGGTEAFF. V gene TRBV7-9 combines with J gene TRBJ1-1; 7 nucleotides align to TRBD1. The CDR3 consists of 14 residues. V dropped 6 bases and J dropped 4; count of bases not matched to a gene: 8. Per germline, CDR1 SEHNR and CDR2 FQNEAQ (reference sequence).

In this sample, this clone turned up a few times. V gene TRBV16 combines with J gene TRBJ1-3; D gene unclear. V shed 10 bases and J shed 5 bases, with 15 bases lying between them. This CDR3 has 13 amino acids. Germline lookup yields CDR1 KGHSY and CDR2 FQNENV. The CDR3 DNA reads TGTGCCACTACCTTCCCTGGGCGAAACACCATATATTTT. The encoded protein is CATTFPGRNTIYF.

The genes are TRBV30 and TRBJ2-1, with TRBD2 identical over 11 bases. The CDR3 totals 15 residues. From germline, CDR1 is GTSNPN and CDR2 SVGIG (reference sequence). V was pared by 2 bases and J by 4 bases, with 4 bases of the junction left unmatched. The CDR3 loop reads CAWSLLAGGYNEQFF. As DNA, the CDR3 is TGTGCCTGGAGTCTTCTAGCGGGGGGTTACAATGAGCAGTTCTTC.

V usage is TRBV10-3 and J usage is TRBJ1-4, with D unresolved. Between the trimmed V and J ends, which lost 1 base and 4 bases, there was a span of 10 bases. Germline V lookup: CDR1 ENHRY, CDR2 SYGVKD. The CDR3 covers 15 residues. DNA of the CDR3: TGTGCCATCAGTGAGTTCCTGGATCTTAATGAAAAACTGTTTTTT. Translation gives CAISEFLDLNEKLFF.

The V call is TRBV4-2, the J call TRBJ2-1, with D possibly TRBD1 on 6 matching bases. Germline loops: CDR1 LGHNA, CDR2 YNFKEQ. The V and J ends lost 0 bases and 5 bases respectively, with 11 bases between them. This CDR3 comprises 15 residues. For the CDR3, the DNA is TGTGCCAGCAGCCAAGATTATAGACAGGACAATGAGCAGTTCTTC. Translating it yields CASSQDYRQDNEQFF.

The genes are TRBV5-1 and TRBJ2-6, with 7 bases that match TRBD1. The V gene's germline CDR1 is SGHRS and CDR2 YFSETQ. The CDR3 is 19 residues long. Trimming cost V 0 bases and J 1 base; bases outside gene matches: 10. The DNA for the CDR3 is TGCGCCAGCAGCTTGGCCCCCTCCGACAGGGCGTCTGGGGCCAACGTCCTGACTTTC. It is translated as CASSLAPSDRASGANVLTF.

The CDR3 DNA sequence: TGTGCCAGCAGGGCACCGGGACAGGGTGATGGCTACACCTTC. Translated, it gives CASRAPGQGDGYTF. The rearrangement links TRBV27 to TRBJ1-2; 9 positions match TRBD1. V was pared by 6 bases and J by 6 bases, with 8 bases of the junction left unmatched. The CDR3 runs to 14 residues. In germline, CDR1 is MNHEY, CDR2 SMNVEV (reference sequence).